Reported below is one TCR beta chain. Its binding antigen is unknown. Per-base quality was not reported, and no clone a single base away is much larger than it. The cohort consisted of hundreds of healthy bone marrow donors. At the time of sampling, all cohort members were nominally healthy, though unrecorded immune exposures were likely present. The donor was CMV seronegative and belonged to the group of 320 or so seronegative cohort members. A peripheral blood sample was collected from each donor, and TCR beta sequencing was performed on peripheral blood mononuclear cells. The Qiagen DNeasy Blood Extraction Kit was used to extract genomic DNA from the blood cell samples. The data stem from a study of cytomegalovirus exposure and HLA in healthy donors (dated by TCRdb to about 2017). Context from the whole study: An earlier analysis of some 600 of the donors reported approximately 300 Gb of sequence data and around 110 million unique TCR beta sequences obtained from about 180 million T cells. An early release that covered approximately 600 HLA-typed donors contained 300 to 350 gigabases of sequencing data and tens of millions of unique TCR sequences. Among the roughly 430 genotyped donors, more than 70% belonged to the genetic ancestry cluster associated with self-reported Caucasian donors. The study aimed to test whether signatures of past pathogen exposure could be identified by cataloging public T cell receptors. The T cell repertoires of around 730 subjects were profiled by immunosequencing and related to cytomegalovirus serostatus. A separate validation cohort of roughly 120 different subjects was used in addition to the approximately 700-subject first cohort. To predict cytomegalovirus infection status, the study brought together high-throughput TCR immunosequencing, statistical association of individual TCRs with disease status, and machine learning. To study patterns of TCR occurrence, a later analysis re-analyzed previously published TCR beta repertoires from more than 550 donors and added high-resolution HLA genotyping. The later analysis used no new phenotypic data to find candidate immune exposures, relying instead on TCR beta sequences and their occurrence across donors. In an earlier analysis of 587 of the donors, high-throughput TCR beta sequencing was used to judge whether each TCR beta V gene segment behaved as functional or pseudogenic. Donor age, sex, ethnicity and CMV serostatus were compiled together with the repertoire data. A later genetic analysis took genome-wide SNP genotypes for about 60% of the roughly 670 donors and used that subset as a discovery cohort. Every repertoire in the discovery cohort had been generated on one and the same sequencing platform. HLA typing covered class I and class II loci at four-digit resolution. Typing coverage varied by locus: 629-630 donors for A, B, C, DRB1 and DQB1; roughly 500 for DQA1; nearly 610 for DPA1; around 490 for DPB1. Because of strong linkage in the cohort, 5 or 6 DR-DQ haplotypes were treated as single units for association and clustering. On average, about 240,000 unique TCR beta nucleotide sequences were sequenced per donor among fewer than 500 genotyped donors of the cohort, with 15% to 20% of those sequences being non-productive.

Including cysteine and phenylalanine, the CDR3 has 15 amino acids. Only CDR3 DNA remains: 45 bases, in frame from the first base. V is clipped by 4 bases and J by 4 bases, and the sequence between their germline boundaries is 17 bases long. Per the germline V gene (reference sequence), SGHNT is the CDR1 and YYREEE is the CDR2. Study-level results and caveats: Because counts were too low, more than 15 rarely observed V segments, including chromosome 9 orphons, were excluded from the earlier analysis of roughly 580 of the donors. Most TCR sequences were seen in very few donors, while some public TCRs were found in many individuals. In this cohort, only TCR beta chains were sequenced, and detectable features were limited by the absence of alpha or paired-chain data. Correlated functional status among segregating V segments might reflect linkage disequilibrium, but an unknown experimental factor could not be ruled out. A later analysis associated some 17,000 TCR beta sequences with specific HLA alleles at a false discovery rate of 0.05. The classifier was reported to diagnose cytomegalovirus status with high specificity and sensitivity in both the original cohort and the validation cohort. The authors suggested that the approach could potentially be extended to other disease states and immunological phenotypes. Compared with equally common non-associated chains, HLA-associated TCR beta chains in a later analysis were more clonally expanded and had lower generation probabilities. When HLA alleles, especially DR and DQ, strongly co-occurred, TCR associations were difficult to assign to individual alleles. A further reported finding was that TCR beta sequences accurately predicted the HLA-A and HLA-B alleles for most subjects in the first cohort. CMV serostatus was the only immune exposure information available for the cohort. The 87-base-pair reads could not distinguish some IMGT-functional V segments, including TRBV6-2 and TRBV6-3, so those segments were excluded. Presence/absence analyses assumed roughly uniform sequencing depth across donors, an assumption that may not hold. A later analysis reported that several top co-occurrence clusters appeared linked to parvovirus B19, influenza, CMV and Epstein-Barr virus. Most CMV-associated TCR beta chains appeared to be HLA-restricted in a later analysis, and the HLA associations seemed to be driven largely by CMV exposure. Three of the identified cytomegalovirus-associated TCR beta chains were confirmed in vitro to be specific for cytomegalovirus antigens. In the study, around 150 TCR beta chains were listed as associated with cytomegalovirus. According to a later analysis, TCR association rates differed among HLA loci, with DRB1 alleles showing the most associated TCRs and HLA-C alleles showing the fewest. A later genetic analysis associated a missense DCLRE1C variant with V-gene and J-gene trimming of TCR beta chains, and an independent cohort replicated the association. A cluster of highly shared sequence variants was judged likely to represent a technical artifact of the sequencing pipeline. In a later genetic analysis, fewer N-insertions in productive TCRs were reported among donors in an Asian-associated ancestry cluster than the roughly 640-donor mean. An earlier analysis of approximately 590 of the donors showed that most TCR beta V segments appeared in productive rearrangements either about 90% or about 30% of the time, which broadly matched IMGT annotations. Because HLA typing was unavailable for some donors at each locus, only the typed subset was used in association tests.

The library relied on the immunoSEQ multiplex PCR assay. For the multiplex PCR, a mixture combining 60 forward primers for TCR Vbeta segments and 13 reverse primers for TCR Jbeta segments was used. A multiplex PCR assay on genomic DNA amplified the CDR3 region of rearranged TCR beta genes. The Illumina HiSeq System was used to sequence the amplified TCR beta libraries as 87-base-pair reads. On the authors' methods: Across the 700 or so repertoires, a later analysis counted 80 million or so unique TCR beta chains, roughly 11 million of which were shared by at least two donors. To remove PCR and sequencing errors, raw reads were error-corrected and collapsed into unique sequences using a nearest-neighbor algorithm that merged closely related sequences. V, D and J gene segments were assigned by aligning CDR3 sequences to IMGT reference sequences. For a sequence to be retained, a match of at least six nucleotides to both a V gene segment and a J gene segment was required. Rearrangements were classified as productive when the CDR3 lacked stop codons and remained in frame with V and J, and all other rearrangements were classified as non-productive. Following IMGT convention, CDR3 was defined as the stretch from the second conserved V-encoded cysteine to the conserved J-encoded phenylalanine. The earlier analysis of 550 to 650 of the donors excluded any sequence lacking an unambiguous match to a single V gene segment. In an earlier analysis of some 590 of the donors, a V segment was called functional when productive rearrangements were above 56.7%, and segregating when the standard deviation between donors exceeded 5%. To diagnose cytomegalovirus status from the catalog of TCR beta chain sequences, a statistical classification framework was built. In a later analysis, V and J genes were assigned by comparing TCR nucleotide sequences against IMGT/GENE-DB human TR gene sequences. Using the TCRdist pipeline, a later analysis assigned CDR3 sequences along with most-parsimonious VDJ recombination scenarios. A later analysis defined each TCR beta chain by its CDR3 amino acid sequence plus V-gene family, and excluded reads lacking a unique V-gene family. A later analysis removed roughly 590 highly shared, low-generation-probability nucleotide sequences to deal with suspected cross-contamination and a sequencing artifact. For each public chain, a later analysis derived a clonal expansion index from normalized ranks of inferred template counts within each repertoire. A later analysis computed generation probabilities with a VDJ recombination model fitted to out-of-frame rearrangements, and checked the results against IGoR. In a later analysis, hypergeometric tests were used to score TCR-TCR, TCR-HLA and TCR-CMV co-occurrence, with a repertoire-size bias correction applied to TCR pairs. A later analysis estimated false discovery rates by permuting HLA or CMV assignments 20 times. In a later analysis, co-occurring TCRs were grouped with DBSCAN, and TCRdist sequence similarity was added when clustering was performed within HLA-allele-positive subsets. Repertoires with fewer than 30,000 or more than 120,000 public chains, plus five repertoires with anomalous nucleotide sharing, were excluded from co-occurrence clustering. Held by TCRdb, this immuneACCESS table contains in-frame sequences only and omits some clones. Under half of the omission traces to an unresolved V gene where checked; the cause of the rest is unknown. The DNA was the basis for D and trimming; V, J and clone size are from that table. Recorded for this sample are some 110,000 clones; 75% to 80% of them occurred a single time. Roughly 3.5% of the sample is taken by the ten largest.

Material: PBMCs. This chain joins TRBV5-4 to TRBJ1-1; TRBD1 is a possible D gene, resting on 5 matching bases. The receptor's source is a man between 40 and 49 years old in good health and CMV-seronegative. The DNA reads TGTGCCAGCAGCCAAAACATCCGGGGGGGCACTGAAGCTTTCTTT. Its coded protein is CASSQNIRGGTEAFF.